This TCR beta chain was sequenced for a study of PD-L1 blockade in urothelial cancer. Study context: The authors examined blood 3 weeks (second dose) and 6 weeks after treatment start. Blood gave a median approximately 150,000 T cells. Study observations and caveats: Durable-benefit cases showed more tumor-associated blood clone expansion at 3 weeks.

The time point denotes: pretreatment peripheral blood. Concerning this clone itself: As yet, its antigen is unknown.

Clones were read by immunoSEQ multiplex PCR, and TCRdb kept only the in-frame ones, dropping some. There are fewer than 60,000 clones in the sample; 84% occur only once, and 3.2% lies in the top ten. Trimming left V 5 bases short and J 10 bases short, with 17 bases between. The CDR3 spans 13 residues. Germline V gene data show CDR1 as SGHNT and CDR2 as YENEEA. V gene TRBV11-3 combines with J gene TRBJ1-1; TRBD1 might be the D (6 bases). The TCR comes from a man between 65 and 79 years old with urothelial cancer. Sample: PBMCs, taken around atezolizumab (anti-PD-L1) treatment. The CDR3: CASSVGQTTAAFF. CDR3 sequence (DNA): TGTGCCAGCAGCGTGGGACAAACGACAGCAGCTTTCTTT.